This record concerns one TCR beta chain sequence. This specimen belongs to a study of regulatory and conventional T cells in RAG deficiency. The length of the CDR3 is 15 residues. Germline V lookup: CDR1 SGHRS, CDR2 YFSETQ. After removal of 7 bases from V and 4 bases from J, the junction contained 12 bases not matched to a gene. Repertoires were generated with immunoSEQ multiplex PCR, while TCRdb's copy carries only in-frame clones and drops some. The data show approximately 35,000 clones, about 80% seen once. Genomic DNA came from blood conventional CD4+ T cells gated CD25-low CD127-high. This sample also appeared in a second study, on regulatory T cells. Per that paper: Primers: 52 TRBV forward and 13 TRBJ reverse.

The V and J genes are TRBV5-1 and TRBJ1-2; 8 positions agree with TRBD1. The sequence derives from a human donor in good health. The sequencing input was CD4+ effector T cells sorted from blood. The CDR3 DNA sequence: TGCGCCAGCGGACCCCAGGGGGCTCGAGTCTATGGCTACACCTTC. Amino acid sequence: CASGPQGARVYGYTF.